The clone carrying this T cell receptor (beta chain) was observed many times. Its antigen is currently unknown. The CDR3 regions of TCR beta were amplified from RNA transcripts. Using the HTBI primer set, a first-round RT-PCR was run on the TCR CDR3. Each CDR3 protein gets one entry after TCRdb re-called the multiplex PCR reads with MiXCR. The table has 600,000 to 900,000 distinct CDR3 sequences, about a sixth seen once. The patients, who ranged from 18 to 65 in age, presented with newly diagnosed hyperthyroidism lasting under 2 months. The study based diagnoses on clinical symptoms, serum thyroxine and TRAb, thyroid ultrasound and orbital computed tomography. This sample stems from a study of T cells in Graves' hyperthyroidism and ophthalmopathy. Study information: Peripheral blood was taken when the disease was first diagnosed, before any treatment began.

Findings of the study overall: Ophthalmopathy was identified by the model a median roughly 6.5 months ahead of onset.

The sample was blood. The origin of this receptor is a man between 18 and 29 years old with Graves' hyperthyroidism.

CDR3 DNA sequence: TGTGCCTGGAGTGGGACAGGGGGACGGTATGGCTACACCTTC. Translation: CAWSGTGGRYGYTF. This sequence joins TRBV30 and TRBJ1-2; 10 positions agree with TRBD1. Germline lookup yields CDR1 GTSNPN and CDR2 SVGIG (reference sequence). Germline trimming cut 1 base from V and 5 bases from J; bases unmatched to any gene: 4. This CDR3 is built from 14 residues. Using reference TRBV30 and TRBJ1-2 for the parts outside the CDR3, the full variable domain is SQTIHQWPATLVQPVGSPLSLECTVEGTSNPNLYWYRQAAGRGLQLLFYSVGIGQISSEVPQNLSASRPQDRQFILSSKKLLLSDSGFYLCAWSGTGGRYGYTFGSGTRLTVV.